The rows below give T cell receptor beta chains drawn from one sample of a study of cytomegalovirus exposure and HLA in healthy donors. Only in-frame clones appear in the TCRdb table, and some are missing; sequencing was by immunoSEQ multiplex PCR. This sample carries approximately 150,000 clones, approximately 82% of them seen once, and the ten largest clones take approximately 3.2%. Sequencing was done on a sample of PBMCs. The receptor source for this set is a man aged 35 to 55 in good health and CMV-seronegative. Each CDR3 is given with its conserved first and last residue. A D gene is named only where the DNA matches it firmly. Size is stated for part of the rows, as once, few or many counts, or as a class when the clone is expanded.

abundance	v_gene	d_gene	j_gene	CDR3nt	CDR3aa
-	TRBV6-1	-	TRBJ1-2	TGTGCCAGCAGTGCCCGGACAGAGCCCCTTGGCTACACCTTC	CASSARTEPLGYTF
-	TRBV6-6	TRBD2	TRBJ2-5	TGTGCCAGCATAAGGGTTAGCGGGGGGGCCGGAGAGACCCAGTACTTC	CASIRVSGGAGETQYF
-	TRBV9	TRBD2	TRBJ2-1	TGTGCCAGCAGCGCGGGGGGTCTCTCCTACAATGAGCAGTTCTTC	CASSAGGLSYNEQFF
-	TRBV18	-	TRBJ2-2	TGTGCCAGCTCACCGACGGAGACGGATCAATACACCGGGGAGCTGTTTTTT	CASSPTETDQYTGELFF
-	TRBV19	TRBD1	TRBJ1-1	TGTGCCAGTAGTTCCCGGGACAGGGGGAACACTGAAGCTTTCTTT	CASSSRDRGNTEAFF
-	TRBV6-1	TRBD1	TRBJ1-6	TGTGCCAGTTGGGACAGGGTTAGTTCACCCCTCCACTTT	CASWDRVSSPLHF
-	TRBV25-1	-	TRBJ2-5	TGTGCCAGCAGTGAGCTTGGCAGACATTACCGGGAGACCCAGTACTTC	CASSELGRHYRETQYF
-	TRBV19	-	TRBJ2-1	TGTGCCAGTTCGATAAGGGGGGGGCCTGAGCAGTTCTTC	CASSIRGGPEQFF
few	TRBV6-1	-	TRBJ1-1	TGTGCCAGCAGGGGCACCGTAAGAGTAACTGAAGCTTTCTTT	CASRGTVRVTEAFF
few	TRBV2	TRBD1	TRBJ2-1	TGTGCCAGCAGGCTACAGGGGGCGCTGAGGAATGAGCAGTTCTTC	CASRLQGALRNEQFF
-	TRBV6-1	-	TRBJ2-2	TGTGCCAGCAGCCTAATTACCGGGGAGCTGTTTTTT	CASSLITGELFF
-	TRBV7-3	-	TRBJ1-1	TGTGCCAGCAGCTTCTCTATGAACACTGAAGCTTTCTTT	CASSFSMNTEAFF
-	TRBV6-6	-	TRBJ1-3	TGTGCCAGCAGTTACCAGGGCTCTGGAAACACCATATATTTT	CASSYQGSGNTIYF
-	TRBV4-2	TRBD2	TRBJ2-2	TGTGCCAGCAGCCAAAAAGCGGGGGCCTACACCGGGGAGCTGTTTTTT	CASSQKAGAYTGELFF